A single sample is the source of the 17 T cell receptor beta chains below, sequenced in a study of OX40 agonist ivuxolimab in advanced cancers. Here immunoSEQ multiplex PCR was the method, and the copy in TCRdb shows in-frame clones only, minus some. In the table there are 65,000 to 80,000 clones, roughly 86% of which are singletons. The sequences come from CD4+ or CD8+ T cells sorted from blood, collected in a trial of the OX40 agonist ivuxolimab. These receptor sequences come from an adult with an advanced solid tumor such as melanoma, head and neck, liver or kidney cancer.

V is TRBV28 and J is TRBJ2-3; 9 bases are a match to TRBD2. CDR3 length: 15 amino acids. Germline V gives CDR1 MDHEN, CDR2 SYDVKM. The V segment lost 4 bases and the J segment 6 bases; nucleotides outside the gene matches: 8. The CDR3 bases are TGTGCCAGCAGTTCTAGCGGGGAGTCGGAGGATACGCAGTATTTT. Its translation is CASSSSGESEDTQYF. The full variable domain, rest sourced from reference TRBV28 and TRBJ2-3, is DVKVTQSSRYLVKRTGEKVFLECVQDMDHENMFWYRQDPGLGLRLIYFSYDVKMKEKGDIPEGYSVSREKKERFSLILESASTNQTSMYLCASSSSGESEDTQYFGPGTRLTVL.

The V call is TRBV10-3, the J call TRBJ2-1; TRBD1 aligns across 7 bases. The V segment lost 0 bases and the J segment 5 bases; nucleotides outside the gene matches: 1. This CDR3 spans 14 amino acids. In germline, CDR1 is ENHRY, CDR2 SYGVKD. The CDR3 DNA sequence: TGTGCCATCAGTGAGTCGGGGACAGACAATGAGCAGTTCTTC. Its translation: CAISESGTDNEQFF.

This clone was observed a few times. The V gene is TRBV7-9, the J gene TRBJ1-2, with 9 bases identical to TRBD1. The germline V gene has CDR1 SEHNR and CDR2 FQNEAQ (reference sequence). This CDR3 is 14 amino acids long. J lost 1 base, V lost 7 bases, and 4 bases had no gene match. CDR3 DNA: TGTGCCAGCAACCGGGACAGGGTTAACTATGGCTACACCTTC. Its protein product is CASNRDRVNYGYTF.

This clone was recorded once. This chain links TRBV4-3 with TRBJ2-1; D remains unclear. The CDR3 extends over 16 amino acids. CDR1 and CDR2 (germline): LGHNA, YSLEER. V lost 0 bases, J lost 4 bases, and 13 bases lay in between. The CDR3 sequence is CASSQDTGRLYNEQFF. Written as DNA, the CDR3 is TGCGCCAGCAGCCAAGACACGGGTCGGTTGTACAATGAGCAGTTCTTC.

The V gene is TRBV2, the J gene TRBJ1-5; D may be TRBD1 (5 bases). Germline CDR1 reads SNHLY; CDR2 reads FYNNEI. This CDR3 comprises 15 residues. Trimming took off 1 base at V and 5 bases at J, with 12 bases between the two ends. As DNA, the CDR3 is TGTGCCAGCAGTGAAGAGGGCAGGGATCATCAGCCCCAGCATTTT. It encodes CASSEEGRDHQPQHF.

The J gene is TRBJ2-3, the V gene TRBV28; no definite D call. V lost 7 bases, J lost 5 bases, and 13 bases lay in between. From germline, CDR1 is MDHEN and CDR2 SYDVKM. The CDR3 sequence is 13 residues long. CDR3 loop: CASTSSAKDTQYF. The CDR3 DNA sequence: TGTGCCAGCACTTCTTCGGCGAAAGATACGCAGTATTTT.

V gene TRBV28 combines with J gene TRBJ1-1; D is perhaps TRBD1 (6 bases). Trimming cost V 5 bases and J 3 bases, with 16 bases left between them. The CDR3 extends over 15 amino acids. CDR1 MDHEN and CDR2 SYDVKM come from the germline V gene. The CDR3 bases are TGTGCCAGCAGTCCTGGTGGGGGGCAGGACACTGAAGCTTTCTTT. Protein sequence: CASSPGGGQDTEAFF.

This CDR3 reads CASSLAAKDYEQYF. CDR3 in DNA: TGTGCCAGCAGCTTAGCTGCCAAAGACTACGAGCAGTACTTC. The chain links TRBV7-2 to TRBJ2-7; D is uncertain. V lost 0 bases to trimming and J lost 3 bases, with 9 bases between them. Germline V gives CDR1 SGHTA, CDR2 FQGNSA. The CDR3 totals 14 residues.

The chain is built from TRBV15 and TRBJ1-4; the D is unclear. This CDR3 contains 16 residues. The germline V gene has CDR1 LNHNV and CDR2 YYDKDF (reference sequence). V gave up 5 bases and J gave up 5 bases, with 18 bases separating them. The CDR3, as DNA: TGTGCCACCAGCCCTGACCCTGGGTTAATCAATGAAAAACTGTTTTTT. It specifies CATSPDPGLINEKLFF.

V usage is TRBV6-1 and J usage is TRBJ1-4; D perhaps matches TRBD1 (5 bases). The CDR3 has 13 amino acids. Looked up from germline, CDR1 is MNHNS and CDR2 is SASEGT. Trimming took off 10 bases at V and 4 bases at J, with 13 bases between the two ends. CDR3 bases: TGTGCCACTGGCCGGGACTTTAATGAAAAACTGTTTTTT. Translation: CATGRDFNEKLFF.

The V call is TRBV7-8, the J call TRBJ2-2; D perhaps matches TRBD1 (6 bases). Trimming took 7 bases from V and 0 from J, leaving 15 bases between them. The CDR3 runs to 16 residues. Germline CDR1 reads SGHVS; CDR2 reads FQNEAQ. In DNA, the CDR3 is TGTGCCAGCAAGGGCAGGGACATCGCGAACACCGGGGAGCTGTTTTTT. Encoded protein: CASKGRDIANTGELFF.

The chain recombines TRBV5-4 with TRBJ2-5; D may be TRBD1 (6 bases). The length of the CDR3 is 14 residues. Trimming stripped 4 bases from V and 2 bases from J, with 12 bases between. The germline V gene has CDR1 SGHNT and CDR2 YYREEE (reference sequence). CDR3: CASSRADRQETQYF. The CDR3 DNA reads TGTGCCAGCAGCCGGGCTGACAGGCAAGAGACCCAGTACTTC.

CDR3: CASIRTSGSYEQYF. In DNA, the CDR3 is TGTGCCAGCATCCGGACTAGCGGGTCCTACGAGCAGTACTTC. This chain links TRBV28 with TRBJ2-7, with 11 nucleotides matching TRBD2. Germline loops: CDR1 MDHEN, CDR2 SYDVKM. The CDR3 has 14 residues. V shed 7 bases and J 1 base; nucleotides not matched to a gene: 3. Based on the CDR3 plus reference TRBV28 and TRBJ2-7, the full variable domain is DVKVTQSSRYLVKRTGEKVFLECVQDMDHENMFWYRQDPGLGLRLIYFSYDVKMKEKGDIPEGYSVSREKKERFSLILESASTNQTSMYLCASIRTSGSYEQYFGPGTRLTVT.

The chain carries TRBV7-8 and TRBJ2-7; 8 bases line up with TRBD1. Trimming removed 1 base from V and 4 bases from J; junction bases left unmatched: 9. The germline gives CDR1 SGHVS, CDR2 FQNEAQ. The CDR3 consists of 16 residues. This CDR3 is CASSLVPSGGGYEQYF. CDR3 sequence (DNA): TGTGCCAGCAGCTTAGTCCCATCAGGGGGCGGTTACGAGCAGTACTTC.

The chain combines TRBV6-6 with TRBJ2-7; D tentatively reads TRBD1 or TRBD2 (6 bases each). Germline CDR1 reads MNHNY; CDR2 reads SVGAGI (reference sequence). Trimming removed 5 bases at V and 6 bases at J, with 11 bases between. This CDR3 region has 12 residues. The CDR3 protein is CASSNRDFEQYF. For the CDR3, the DNA is TGTGCCAGCAGTAACAGGGACTTCGAGCAGTACTTC.

V and J are TRBV5-1 and TRBJ2-1; no reliable D call. V was shortened by 6 bases and J by 9 bases, with 22 bases between the two germline ends. The CDR3 is 15 residues long. CDR1 SGHRS and CDR2 YFSETQ come from the germline V gene. The CDR3 sequence is CASNMDHHLIGEQFF. DNA for the CDR3: TGCGCCAGCAACATGGACCACCATCTCATCGGTGAGCAGTTCTTC.

The chain employs TRBV7-2 and TRBJ2-6; D possibly corresponds to TRBD1 (5 bases). The CDR3 contains 17 residues. Germline values: CDR1 SGHTA, CDR2 FQGNSA. The ends were cut back, 4 bases at V and 0 bases at J, with 13 bases in the middle. The CDR3 DNA sequence: TGTGCCAGCAGCTCAGAAACAGGAGTCTCTGGGGCCAACGTCCTGACTTTC. This codes for CASSSETGVSGANVLTF.